These 18 T cell receptor beta chains were sequenced from one sample in a study of read filtering for tumor transcriptome and immune sequencing. Molecular barcoded adaptors covering alpha/delta and beta/gamma chains were used on 400 to 450 ng RNA. TCRdb called the reads again in MiXCR, with one record for every CDR3 protein. This sample has approximately 58,000 distinct CDR3 sequences, with 20% to 25% found just once. Sequencing was carried out using a population of CD138-negative cells sorted from bone marrow. These TCRs come from a donor aged 40 or older with multiple myeloma.

The chain employs TRBV7-2 and TRBJ1-2; unclear D gene. V was trimmed by 1 base and J by 4 bases, leaving 7 bases between them. The CDR3 has 13 residues. Germline-derived CDR1 and CDR2 are SGHTA and FQGNSA. CDR3 loop: CASSLGSGYGYTF. The CDR3 bases are TGTGCCAGCAGCTTAGGATCTGGCTATGGCTACACCTTC. The full variable domain, rest sourced from reference TRBV7-2 and TRBJ1-2, is GAGVSQSPSNKVTEKGKDVELRCDPISGHTALYWYRQSLGQGLEFLIYFQGNSAPDKSGLPSDRFSAERTGGSVSTLTIQRTQQEDSAVYLCASSLGSGYGYTFGSGTRLTVV.

The sample holds many counts of this clonotype. The chain uses TRBV7-3 and TRBJ1-1; the D is unclear. CDR1 and CDR2 (germline): SGHTA, FQGTGA. Trimming removed 0 bases from V and 4 bases from J, with 9 bases in between. This CDR3 comprises 14 residues. The CDR3 sequence: CASSLTGKGTEAFF. The CDR3 DNA sequence: TGTGCCAGCAGCTTAACCGGGAAGGGCACTGAAGCTTTCTTT.

The rearrangement uses TRBV5-1 and TRBJ1-2, with a weak D call TRBD1 (6 bases). V was cut by 6 bases and J by 8 bases, with 17 bases left in between. CDR1 SGHRS and CDR2 YFSETQ come from the germline V gene. The CDR3 runs to 13 residues. Written as DNA, the CDR3 is TGCGCCAGCAAGCCAGGCCATCAGGGGGGCTACACCTTC. This gives the protein CASKPGHQGGYTF.

Regarding this clonotype: A read error likely explains this, since a far larger clone differs by one base. V gene TRBV4-1 combines with J gene TRBJ2-1; 8 positions agree with TRBD2. Germline-derived CDR1 and CDR2 are MGHRA and YSYEKL. The CDR3 runs to 16 residues. CDR3 protein: CASSRESGSSSYEQFF. In DNA, the CDR3 is TGTGCCAGCAGCCGCGAGAGCGGGAGCTCGTCCTATGAGCAGTTCTTC.

This clonotype was recorded at least ten times. The V gene is TRBV7-2, the J gene TRBJ2-3; 11 positions match TRBD2. The CDR3 extends over 15 amino acids. J was trimmed by 4 bases and V by 6 bases; bases with no gene match: 6. Germline-derived CDR1 and CDR2 are SGHTA and FQGNSA. CDR3 region: CASSQTSGIPDTQYF. As DNA, the CDR3 is TGTGCCAGCAGTCAGACTAGCGGGATACCAGATACGCAGTATTTT.

This clonotype showed up many times. The CDR3 region is CASSFRSGGIEAFF. The CDR3 DNA follows: TGTGCCAGCAGTTTTCGGTCGGGCGGGATTGAAGCTTTCTTT. The rearrangement uses TRBV12-3 or TRBV12-4 and TRBJ1-1, with no clear D. Trimming took 3 bases from V and 7 from J, leaving 15 bases between them. This CDR3 has 14 residues.

At least ten counts were recorded for this clonotype. This chain connects TRBV2 to TRBJ2-5; D unclear. The CDR3 runs 13 residues. In germline, CDR1 is SNHLY, CDR2 FYNNEI. V lost 4 bases, J lost 1 base, and 7 bases lay in between. The CDR3: CASSAESQETQYF. CDR3 DNA sequence: TGTGCCAGCAGTGCTGAGTCCCAAGAGACCCAGTACTTC.

This clonotype came up many times. The CDR3 end shows no conserved phenylalanine or tryptophan, and so a read error is likely. This sequence joins TRBV5-1 and TRBJ1-1; possibly TRBD1 for D (5 bases). The CDR3 sequence is 14 residues long. Germline CDR1 and CDR2: SGHRS and YFSETQ. The ends were cut back, 0 bases at V and 4 bases at J, with 10 bases in the middle. The DNA of the CDR3 is TGCGCCAGCAGCTTGGCGGGCGGGGGCACTGAAGCTTTCCTT. Translating gives CASSLAGGGTEAFL.

A remark on this clonotype: This may stem from a read error, because a much larger clone lies one nucleotide away. Since no conserved phenylalanine or tryptophan closes the CDR3, a read error is the likely cause. V usage is TRBV10-3 and J usage is TRBJ2-2; D unclear. The CDR3 runs 15 residues. V gave up 7 bases and J gave up 2 bases, with 14 bases separating them. Germline assignment: CDR1 ENHRY and CDR2 SYGVKD. The CDR3, as DNA: TGTGCCATCACCTCCCCTGACACCAACACCGGGGAGCTGTTTTCT. Encoded protein: CAITSPDTNTGELFS.

The chain carries TRBV7-9 and TRBJ2-5; the match to TRBD1 covers 8 bases. Trimming took 11 bases from V and 7 from J; bases not matched to a gene: 9. Germline V gene sequence: CDR1 SEHNR, CDR2 FQNEAQ (reference sequence). The CDR3 is made up of 12 amino acids. Here the CDR3 reads CAGDRGTGTQYF. Here the CDR3 DNA reads TGTGCCGGCGACAGGGGAACAGGGACCCAGTACTTC.

Points on this clonotype: A single base separates this from a much larger clone, so it may be a read error. V usage is TRBV2 and J usage is TRBJ2-3; 8 nucleotides align to TRBD2. The CDR3 sequence is 14 residues long. Per the germline V gene, CDR1 is SNHLY and CDR2 is FYNNEI. Trimming removed 8 bases from V and 4 bases from J; junction bases left unmatched: 8. CDR3: CASLAGGRADTQYF. CDR3 DNA sequence: TGTGCCAGCCTCGCGGGGGGCCGCGCAGATACGCAGTATTTT.

The chain joins TRBV7-6 to TRBJ1-5, with TRBD1 matching over 10 bases. Trimming at V came to 5 bases and at J to 0 bases, leaving 10 bases not matched to a gene. The germline gives CDR1 SGHVS, CDR2 FNYEAQ. This CDR3 region has 18 residues. CDR3 residues: CASSARDRGPYSNQPQHF. The CDR3, as DNA: TGTGCCAGCAGCGCCCGGGACAGGGGACCTTATAGCAATCAGCCCCAGCATTTT.

Ten or more counts support this clonotype. This chain joins TRBV25-1 and TRBJ1-6; D is perhaps TRBD1 (5 bases). Trimming removed 3 bases from V and 5 bases from J, with 11 bases in between. This CDR3 region has 15 residues. Germline lookup yields CDR1 MGHDK and CDR2 SYGVNS. CDR3 region: CASSDQGLDNSPLHF. The CDR3 coding sequence is TGTGCCAGCAGTGACCAGGGTTTAGATAATTCACCCCTCCACTTT.

This clonotype has at least ten counts. This chain connects TRBV29-1 to TRBJ2-5; D call uncertain. Germline assignment: CDR1 SQVTM and CDR2 ANQGSEA. V was clipped by 7 bases and J by 4 bases, with 7 bases between them. The CDR3 loop spans 10 amino acids. The CDR3 DNA follows: TGCAGCGGACGAAGAGAGACCCAGTACTTC. Residues: CSGRRETQYF.

Only a few counts were recorded for this clonotype. CDR3 bases: TGTGCCAGCAGTCTTCGGACTAGCTGGGGAAGGTTCTTC. Amino acid sequence: CASSLRTSWGRFF. The V call is TRBV12-3 or TRBV12-4, the J call TRBJ2-1, with 8 bases matching TRBD2. This CDR3 region has 13 residues. The J segment lost 15 bases and the V segment lost 5 bases, leaving 12 bases of the junction unmatched.

In its sample, this clonotype was seen a few times. The chain carries TRBV10-2 and TRBJ1-2; no reliable D call. CDR1 is WSHSY and CDR2 is SAAADI in the germline V gene. The length of the CDR3 is 12 residues. V was pared by 4 bases and J by 4 bases, with 7 bases between. The CDR3 DNA sequence: TGCGCCAGCAGTGGTCGAGCCTATGGCTACACCTTC. Encoded protein: CASSGRAYGYTF.

This clonotype was seen many times. The chain employs TRBV7-9 and TRBJ2-2; possible D gene TRBD2, 6 bases. CDR3 length: 17 residues. Germline CDR1 and CDR2: SEHNR and FQNEAQ (reference sequence). V was trimmed by 3 bases and J by 5 bases, leaving 19 bases between them. CDR3 in amino acids: CASSLFGGPSGTGELFF. CDR3 DNA sequence: TGTGCCAGCAGCTTGTTCGGGGGACCCTCGGGGACCGGGGAGCTGTTTTTT.

The sample holds many counts of this clonotype. This chain links TRBV6-4 with TRBJ2-3; either TRBD1 or TRBD2 may supply D (6 bases each). The CDR3 is made up of 15 amino acids. The germline V and J ends were trimmed by 4 bases and 4 bases, with 15 bases remaining between them. Per the germline V gene, CDR1 is MRHNA and CDR2 is SNTAGT. Here the CDR3 DNA reads TGTGCCAGCAGTGGGAGGGTAGCAGGGGCAGATACGCAGTATTTT. It codes for CASSGRVAGADTQYF.